This T cell receptor (beta chain) was profiled in a study of blood T cell repertoires in COVID-19. Across the study: The United States, Italy and Spain provided the acute and convalescent COVID-19 samples. Sources were T cells, B-cell-depleted T cells, or PBMCs; the material itself was cDNA or gDNA.

The germline V gene encodes CDR1 MGHDK and CDR2 SYGVNS. The CDR3 is 14 amino acids. V was cut by 2 bases and J by 8 bases, with 13 bases left in between. TCRdb's copy holds only in-frame clones and misses some; the assay was immunoSEQ multiplex PCR. This sample has about 39,000 clones, with roughly 80% found just once. The chain has TRBV25-1 and TRBJ2-1, with D possibly matching TRBD1 (7 bases). The TCR sequence derives from a man between 60 and 75 years old in a cohort sampled during active COVID-19. Sequencing input: peripheral blood. The CDR3 nucleotides read TGTGCCAGCAGTGAAGAACAGGGGAGGTATGAGCAGTTCTTC. The encoded protein is CASSEEQGRYEQFF.